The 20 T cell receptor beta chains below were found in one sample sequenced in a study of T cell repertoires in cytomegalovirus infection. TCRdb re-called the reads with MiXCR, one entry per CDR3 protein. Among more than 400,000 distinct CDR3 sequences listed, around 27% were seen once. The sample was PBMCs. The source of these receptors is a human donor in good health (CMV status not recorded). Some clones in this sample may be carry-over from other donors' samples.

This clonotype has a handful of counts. The CDR3 sequence is CSARDSDLNTEAFF. In DNA, the CDR3 is TGCAGTGCTAGAGATTCAGATCTGAACACTGAAGCTTTCTTT. The chain joins TRBV20-1 to TRBJ1-1; D unresolved. Looked up from germline, CDR1 is DFQATT and CDR2 is SNEGSKA (reference sequence). V was pared by 0 bases and J by 0 bases, with 8 bases between. The CDR3 contains 14 residues.

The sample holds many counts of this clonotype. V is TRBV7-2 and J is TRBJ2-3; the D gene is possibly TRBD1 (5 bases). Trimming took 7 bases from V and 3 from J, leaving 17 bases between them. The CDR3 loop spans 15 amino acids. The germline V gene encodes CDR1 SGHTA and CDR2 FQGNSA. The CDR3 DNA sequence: TGTGCCAGCACCCTTCAGGCAGGGAATACAGATACGCAGTATTTT. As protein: CASTLQAGNTDTQYF.

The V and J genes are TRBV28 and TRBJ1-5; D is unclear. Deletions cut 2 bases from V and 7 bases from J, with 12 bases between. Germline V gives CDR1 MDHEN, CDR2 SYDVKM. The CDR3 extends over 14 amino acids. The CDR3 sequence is CASSLTAQAQPQHF. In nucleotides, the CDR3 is TGTGCCAGCAGTTTAACGGCACAAGCACAGCCCCAGCATTTT.

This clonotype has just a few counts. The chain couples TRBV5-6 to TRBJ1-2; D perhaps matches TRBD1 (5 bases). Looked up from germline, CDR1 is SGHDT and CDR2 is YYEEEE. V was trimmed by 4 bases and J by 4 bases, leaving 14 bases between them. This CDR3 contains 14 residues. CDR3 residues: CASSVGHTAYGYTF. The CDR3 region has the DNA TGTGCCAGCAGCGTCGGACACACTGCCTATGGCTACACCTTC.

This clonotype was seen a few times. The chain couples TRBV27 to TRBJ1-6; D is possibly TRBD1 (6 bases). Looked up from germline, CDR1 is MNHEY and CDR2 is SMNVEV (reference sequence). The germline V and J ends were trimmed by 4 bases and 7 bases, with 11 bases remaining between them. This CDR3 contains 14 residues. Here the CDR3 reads CASSYGTQNSPLHF. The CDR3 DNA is TGTGCCAGCAGTTACGGGACACAGAATTCACCCCTCCACTTT.

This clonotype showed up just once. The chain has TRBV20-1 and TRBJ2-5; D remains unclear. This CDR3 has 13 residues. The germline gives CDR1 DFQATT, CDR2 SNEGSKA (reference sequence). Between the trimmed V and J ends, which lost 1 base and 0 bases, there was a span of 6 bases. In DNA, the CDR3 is TGCAGTGCTAGAGCCCCGTACCAAGAGACCCAGTACTTC. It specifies CSARAPYQETQYF.

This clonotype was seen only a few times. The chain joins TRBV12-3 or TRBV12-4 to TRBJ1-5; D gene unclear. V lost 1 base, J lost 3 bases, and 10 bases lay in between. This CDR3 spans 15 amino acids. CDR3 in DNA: TGTGCCAGCAGTTTAGGGACCTCTAACAATCAGCCCCAGCATTTT. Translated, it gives CASSLGTSNNQPQHF.

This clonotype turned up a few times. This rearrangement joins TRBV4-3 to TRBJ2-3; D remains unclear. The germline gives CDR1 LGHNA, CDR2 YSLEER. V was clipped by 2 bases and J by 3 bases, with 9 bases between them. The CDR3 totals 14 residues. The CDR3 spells CASSQSQRTDTQYF. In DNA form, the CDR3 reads TGCGCCAGCAGCCAAAGCCAACGGACAGATACGCAGTATTTT.

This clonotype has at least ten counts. The DNA of the CDR3 is TGTGCCAGCAGCTTATTCGCGACTGAAGCTTTCTTT. Amino acid sequence: CASSLFATEAFF. This chain links TRBV7-2 with TRBJ1-1; D unclear. V shed 2 bases and J shed 5 bases, with 6 bases lying between them. The V gene's germline CDR1 is SGHTA and CDR2 FQGNSA. The length of the CDR3 is 12 residues.

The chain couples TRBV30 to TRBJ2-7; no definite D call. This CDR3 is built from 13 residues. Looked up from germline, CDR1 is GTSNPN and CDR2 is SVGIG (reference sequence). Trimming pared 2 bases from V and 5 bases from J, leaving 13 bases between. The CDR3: CAWSSSGRDEQYF. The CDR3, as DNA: TGTGCCTGGAGTTCTTCAGGTCGGGACGAGCAGTACTTC. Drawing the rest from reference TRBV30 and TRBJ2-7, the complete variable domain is SQTIHQWPATLVQPVGSPLSLECTVEGTSNPNLYWYRQAAGRGLQLLFYSVGIGQISSEVPQNLSASRPQDRQFILSSKKLLLSDSGFYLCAWSSSGRDEQYFGPGTRLTVT.

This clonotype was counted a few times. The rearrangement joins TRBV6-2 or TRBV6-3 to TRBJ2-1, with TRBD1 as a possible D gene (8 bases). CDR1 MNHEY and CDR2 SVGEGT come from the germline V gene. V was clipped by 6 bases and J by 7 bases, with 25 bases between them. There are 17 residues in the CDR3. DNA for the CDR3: TGTGCCAGCAGATCCGGACAGGGAGGGGGCTTACTTAATGAGCAGTTCTTC. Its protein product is CASRSGQGGGLLNEQFF.

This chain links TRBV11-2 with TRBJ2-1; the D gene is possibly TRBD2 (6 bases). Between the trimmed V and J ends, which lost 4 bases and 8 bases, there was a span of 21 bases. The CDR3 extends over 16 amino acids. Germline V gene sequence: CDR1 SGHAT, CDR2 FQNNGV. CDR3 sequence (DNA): TGTGCCAGCAGCTCCGGTGGAGGGACCTTATACGATGAGCAGTTCTTC. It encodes CASSSGGGTLYDEQFF.

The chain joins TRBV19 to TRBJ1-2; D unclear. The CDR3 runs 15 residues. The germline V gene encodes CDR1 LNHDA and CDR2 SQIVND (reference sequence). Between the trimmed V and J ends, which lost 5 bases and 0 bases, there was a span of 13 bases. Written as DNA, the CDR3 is TGTGCCAGTAGTGCATTTGCGGGGACTAACTATGGCTACACCTTC. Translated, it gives CASSAFAGTNYGYTF.

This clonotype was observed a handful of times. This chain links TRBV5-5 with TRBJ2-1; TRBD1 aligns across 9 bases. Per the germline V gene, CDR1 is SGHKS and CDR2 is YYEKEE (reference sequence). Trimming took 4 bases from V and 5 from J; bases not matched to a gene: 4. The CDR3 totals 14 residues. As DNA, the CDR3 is TGTGCCAGCAGCAGGGACAGGGCGCACAATGAGCAGTTCTTC. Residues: CASSRDRAHNEQFF.

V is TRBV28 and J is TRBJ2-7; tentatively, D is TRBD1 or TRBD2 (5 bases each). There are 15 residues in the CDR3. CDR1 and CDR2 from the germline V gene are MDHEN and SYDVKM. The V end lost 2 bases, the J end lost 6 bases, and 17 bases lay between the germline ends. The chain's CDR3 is CASSLISSPGREQYF. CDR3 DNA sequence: TGTGCCAGCAGTTTAATCTCTTCCCCGGGGCGCGAGCAGTACTTC.

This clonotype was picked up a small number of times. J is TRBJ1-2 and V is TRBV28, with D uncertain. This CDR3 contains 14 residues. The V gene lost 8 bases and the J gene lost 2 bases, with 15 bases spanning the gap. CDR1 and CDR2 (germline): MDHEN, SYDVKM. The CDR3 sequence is CASSPDLGNYGYTF. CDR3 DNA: TGTGCCAGCTCCCCCGACCTGGGAAACTATGGCTACACCTTC.

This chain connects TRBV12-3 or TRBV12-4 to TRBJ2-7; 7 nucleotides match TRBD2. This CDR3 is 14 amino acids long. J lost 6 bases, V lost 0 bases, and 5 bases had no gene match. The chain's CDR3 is CASSLAGGPGEQYV. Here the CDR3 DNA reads TGTGCCAGCAGTTTAGCGGGAGGGCCGGGCGAGCAGTACGTC.

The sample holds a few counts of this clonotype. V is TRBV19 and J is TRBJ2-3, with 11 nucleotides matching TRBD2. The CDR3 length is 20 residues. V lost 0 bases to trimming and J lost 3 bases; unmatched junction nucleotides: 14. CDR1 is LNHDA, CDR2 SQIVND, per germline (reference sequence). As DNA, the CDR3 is TGTGCCAGTAGTATAGAACTTACTAGCGGGGGAGAGAAGACAACAGATACGCAGTATTTT. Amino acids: CASSIELTSGGEKTTDTQYF.

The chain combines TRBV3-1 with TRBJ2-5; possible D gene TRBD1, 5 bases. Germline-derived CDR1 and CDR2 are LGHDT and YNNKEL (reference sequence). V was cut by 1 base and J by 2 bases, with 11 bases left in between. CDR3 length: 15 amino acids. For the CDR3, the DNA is TGTGCCAGCAGCCAAGGAGTAAGGGGTCAAGAGACCCAGTACTTC. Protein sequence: CASSQGVRGQETQYF.

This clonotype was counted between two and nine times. CDR3: CASSLIQGAVVETQYF. CDR3 nucleotide sequence: TGTGCCAGCAGTTTAATACAGGGGGCTGTTGTGGAGACCCAGTACTTC. The chain recombines TRBV12-3 or TRBV12-4 with TRBJ2-5; TRBD1 agrees at 9 bases. Germline trimming cut 2 bases from V and 5 bases from J; bases unmatched to any gene: 9. The CDR3 is 16 amino acids.